A single sample gave rise to the 11 T cell receptor beta chains below, sequenced in a study of regulatory T cells in long-lasting Graves disease. Regarding time point: newly diagnosed GD, antithyroid drugs for less than 3 months. Following extraction of RNA from PBMCs, that RNA was used to make the TCR library. iRepertoire HTBI primers and Arm-PCR of CDR3 regions built TCR beta libraries. MiXCR was run by TCRdb on the multiplex PCR reads, yielding one entry per CDR3 protein. The sample lists around 240,000 distinct CDR3 sequences; 15% to 20% were seen once. These records were also assigned to another study, of T cells in Graves' hyperthyroidism and ophthalmopathy.

The source material was peripheral blood mononuclear cells (PBMCs), sampled at new diagnosis, from a patient treated with antithyroid drugs. The receptors were gathered from a woman in her 30s with Graves disease.

This clonotype was detected ten times or more. This chain connects TRBV20-1 to TRBJ2-3, with a weak D call TRBD1 (5 bases). V was pared by 0 bases and J by 4 bases, with 17 bases between. From germline, CDR1 is DFQATT and CDR2 SNEGSKA (reference sequence). The CDR3 sequence is 16 residues long. CDR3 protein: CSARDPSGPNADTQYF. The DNA of the CDR3 is TGCAGTGCTAGAGATCCTTCAGGGCCCAACGCAGATACGCAGTATTTT.

The sample holds many counts of this clonotype. V usage is TRBV20-1 and J usage is TRBJ1-1; D unclear. The CDR3 contains 12 residues. Germline V gene lookup returns CDR1 DFQATT and CDR2 SNEGSKA (reference sequence). Trimming shortened V by 6 bases and J by 1 base, and 9 bases separated the two germline ends. The CDR3 DNA reads as TGCAGTGCCCTACTCGGGAACACTGAAGCTTTCTTT. Its translation: CSALLGNTEAFF.

Many counts were recorded for this clonotype. The chain combines TRBV20-1 with TRBJ2-5; D is unresolved. Germline CDR1 DFQATT, CDR2 SNEGSKA (reference sequence). The V gene lost 2 bases and the J gene lost 3 bases, with 10 bases spanning the gap. The CDR3 loop spans 13 amino acids. CDR3 sequence reads: CSARRQPKETQYF. CDR3 bases: TGCAGTGCTAGAAGGCAGCCGAAAGAGACCCAGTACTTC.

This clonotype was detected ten times or more. DNA for the CDR3: TGTGCCAGCTCACCCGGGACAGGGGCCTACGAGCAGTACTTC. Residues: CASSPGTGAYEQYF. J is TRBJ2-7 and V is TRBV18; 10 bases fit TRBD1. This CDR3 region has 14 residues. The V gene end was trimmed by 3 bases and the J gene end by 2 bases; junction bases not matched to a gene: 1. The V gene's germline CDR1 is KGHSH and CDR2 LQKENI.

This clonotype occurred many times. This chain joins TRBV7-3 and TRBJ2-5, with 7 positions matching TRBD2. The germline CDR1 and CDR2 sequences are SGHTA and FQGTGA. CDR3 length: 13 residues. The trim removed 3 bases at V and 5 bases at J, leaving 3 bases unmatched. The CDR3 region has the DNA TGTGCCAGCAGCTTGGGGGGGTATGAGACCCAGTACTTC. It codes for CASSLGGYETQYF.

The table lists this clonotype with many counts. The chain uses TRBV27 and TRBJ1-6, with no clear D. Between the trimmed V and J ends, which lost 10 bases and 6 bases, there was a span of 16 bases. CDR3 size: 14 residues. The germline V gene has CDR1 MNHEY and CDR2 SMNVEV (reference sequence). CDR3 amino acids: CATKDEWSNSPLHF. CDR3 coding DNA: TGTGCCACCAAGGACGAGTGGAGTAATTCACCCCTCCACTTT.

This clonotype came up many times. The chain couples TRBV10-2 to TRBJ1-4; 10 bases match TRBD1. CDR1 WSHSY and CDR2 SAAADI come from the germline V gene. This CDR3 is built from 14 residues. Unmatched junction bases numbered 4, after V lost 6 bases and J lost 6 bases. The CDR3 sequence is CASSSGTGDEKLFF. CDR3 DNA: TGCGCCAGCAGCTCCGGGACAGGGGATGAAAAACTGTTTTTT.

This clonotype was seen many times. The chain is built from TRBV5-1 and TRBJ2-1, with a possible D match to TRBD1 (5 bases). The CDR3 has 13 amino acids. V lost 0 bases, J lost 4 bases, and 5 bases lay in between. Germline loops: CDR1 SGHRS, CDR2 YFSETQ. CDR3 coding DNA: TGCGCCAGCAGCTTGGGACAGTACAATGAGCAGTTCTTC. It encodes CASSLGQYNEQFF.

With respect to this clonotype: This may come from a read error, since a much larger clone is one base off. The chain is built from TRBV9 and TRBJ2-7; D gene unclear. Germline CDR1 and CDR2: SGDLS and YYNGEE. CDR3 length: 10 amino acids. As DNA, the CDR3 is TGTGCCAGCGGCGTAGTGGAGCAGTACTTC. This gives the protein CASGVVEQYF.

A remark on this clonotype: A much larger clone differs from this one at a single base, so this may be a read error. This sequence joins TRBV7-9 and TRBJ2-3; D is possibly TRBD2 (6 bases). Germline values: CDR1 SEHNR, CDR2 FQNEAQ (reference sequence). The CDR3 length is 15 residues. The CDR3 sequence is CASTSGLGFTGTQYF. The CDR3 DNA follows: TGTGCCAGCACCTCGGGACTGGGGTTCACAGGTACGCAGTATTTT.

A few counts support this clonotype. V is TRBV20-1 and J is TRBJ2-2, with 9 bases aligning to TRBD2. The CDR3 totals 16 residues. Trimming took 3 bases from V and 1 from J; bases not matched to a gene: 6. Germline V gene lookup returns CDR1 DFQATT and CDR2 SNEGSKA (reference sequence). CDR3 sequence (DNA): TGCAGTGCTAGCCCTACACTAGCGGGGAACACCGGGGAGCTGTTTTTT. Its protein product is CSASPTLAGNTGELFF.